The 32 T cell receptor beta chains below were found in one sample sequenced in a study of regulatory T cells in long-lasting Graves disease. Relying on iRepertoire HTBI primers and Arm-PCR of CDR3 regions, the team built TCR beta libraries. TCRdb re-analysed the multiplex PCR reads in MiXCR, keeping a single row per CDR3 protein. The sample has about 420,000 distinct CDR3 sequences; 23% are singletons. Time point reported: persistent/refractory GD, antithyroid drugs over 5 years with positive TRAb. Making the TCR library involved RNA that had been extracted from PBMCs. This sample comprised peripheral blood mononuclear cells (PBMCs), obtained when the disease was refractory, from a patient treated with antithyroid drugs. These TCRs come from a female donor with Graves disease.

CDR3 sequence (DNA): TGCAGCGCCTCAACCGGCTGGACCTACGAGCAGTACTTC. As protein: CSASTGWTYEQYF. The chain couples TRBV29-1 to TRBJ2-7; D gene uncertain. Germline CDR1 is SQVTM and CDR2 is ANQGSEA. The CDR3 runs 13 residues. Trimming removed 7 bases from V and 2 bases from J, with 15 bases in between.

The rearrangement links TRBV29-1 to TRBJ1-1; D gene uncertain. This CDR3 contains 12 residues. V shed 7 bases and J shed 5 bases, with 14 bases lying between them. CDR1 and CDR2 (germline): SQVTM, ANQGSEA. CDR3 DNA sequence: TGCAGCGCCCTGGGGTTGGGAACTGAAGCTTTCTTT. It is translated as CSALGLGTEAFF.

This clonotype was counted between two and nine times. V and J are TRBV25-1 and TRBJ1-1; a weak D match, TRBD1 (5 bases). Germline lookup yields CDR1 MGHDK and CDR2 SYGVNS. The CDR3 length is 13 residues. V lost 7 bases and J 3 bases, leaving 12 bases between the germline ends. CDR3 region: CASKMGGDTEAFF. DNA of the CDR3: TGTGCCAGCAAGATGGGGGGTGACACTGAAGCTTTCTTT.

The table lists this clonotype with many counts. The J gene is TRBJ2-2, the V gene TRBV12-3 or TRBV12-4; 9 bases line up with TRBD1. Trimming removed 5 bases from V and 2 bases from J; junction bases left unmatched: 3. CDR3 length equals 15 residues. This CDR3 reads CASSGDRVNTGELFF. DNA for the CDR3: TGTGCCAGCAGTGGGGACAGGGTCAACACCGGGGAGCTGTTTTTT.

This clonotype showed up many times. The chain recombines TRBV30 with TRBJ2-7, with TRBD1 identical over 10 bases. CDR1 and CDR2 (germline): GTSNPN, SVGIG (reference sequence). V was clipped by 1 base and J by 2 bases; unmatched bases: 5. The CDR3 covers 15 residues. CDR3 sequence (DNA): TGTGCCTGGAGTGCGGGAGGACAGGGGGCCTACGAGCAGTACTTC. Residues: CAWSAGGQGAYEQYF.

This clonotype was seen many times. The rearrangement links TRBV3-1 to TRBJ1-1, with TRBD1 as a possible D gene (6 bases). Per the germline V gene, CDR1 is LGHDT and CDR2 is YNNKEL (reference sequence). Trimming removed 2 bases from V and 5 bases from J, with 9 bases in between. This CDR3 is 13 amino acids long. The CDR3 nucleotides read TGTGCCAGCAGCCAAAGAGGGGGGACTGAAGCTTTCTTT. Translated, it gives CASSQRGGTEAFF.

The CDR3, as DNA: TGTGCCAGTAGTCCCCGGGGGGGACAGGCGAATCAGCCCCAGCATTTT. It is translated as CASSPRGGQANQPQHF. This rearrangement joins TRBV19 to TRBJ1-5, with 8 bases aligning to TRBD1. Unmatched junction bases numbered 10, after V lost 5 bases and J lost 4 bases. The germline gives CDR1 LNHDA, CDR2 SQIVND (reference sequence). CDR3 size: 16 residues.

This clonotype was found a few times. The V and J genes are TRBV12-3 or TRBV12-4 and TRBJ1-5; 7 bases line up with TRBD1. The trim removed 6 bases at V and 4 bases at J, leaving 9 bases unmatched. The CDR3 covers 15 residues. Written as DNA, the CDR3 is TGTGCCAGCAGCAACGACAGGGTGGTTAATCAGCCCCAGCATTTT. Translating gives CASSNDRVVNQPQHF.

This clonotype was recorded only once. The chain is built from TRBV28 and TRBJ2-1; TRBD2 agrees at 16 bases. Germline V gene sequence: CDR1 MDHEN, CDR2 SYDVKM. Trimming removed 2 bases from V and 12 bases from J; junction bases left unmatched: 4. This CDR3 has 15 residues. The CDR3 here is CASSLAGTSGRGQFF. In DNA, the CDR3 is TGTGCCAGCAGTTTAGCAGGGACTAGCGGGAGGGGGCAGTTCTTC.

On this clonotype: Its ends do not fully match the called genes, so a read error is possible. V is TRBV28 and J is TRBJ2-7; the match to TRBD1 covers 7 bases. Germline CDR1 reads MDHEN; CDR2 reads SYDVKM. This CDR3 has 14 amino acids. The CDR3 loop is CANSYRGISYEQYF. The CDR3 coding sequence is TGTGCCAACAGTTACAGGGGTATTTCCTACGAGCAGTACTTC.

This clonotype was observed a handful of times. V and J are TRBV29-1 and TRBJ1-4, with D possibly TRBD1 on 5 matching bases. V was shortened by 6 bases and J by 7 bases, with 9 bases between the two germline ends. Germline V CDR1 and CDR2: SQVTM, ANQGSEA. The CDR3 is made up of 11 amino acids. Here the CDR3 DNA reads TGCAGCGTCGTAGACAGTGAAAAACTGTTTTTT. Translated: CSVVDSEKLFF.

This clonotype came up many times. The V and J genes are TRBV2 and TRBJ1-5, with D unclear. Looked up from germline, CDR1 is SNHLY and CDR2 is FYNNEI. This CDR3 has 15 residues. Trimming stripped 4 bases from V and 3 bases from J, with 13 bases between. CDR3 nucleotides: TGTGCCAGCAGTGTGTCAGGCGCAAACAATCAGCCCCAGCATTTT. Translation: CASSVSGANNQPQHF.

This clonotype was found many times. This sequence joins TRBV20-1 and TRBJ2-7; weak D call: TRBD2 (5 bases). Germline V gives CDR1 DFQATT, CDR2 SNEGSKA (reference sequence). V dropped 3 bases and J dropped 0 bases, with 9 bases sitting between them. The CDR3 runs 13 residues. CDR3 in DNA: TGCAGTGCTAGGGACTCCAGCTCCTACGAGCAGTACTTC. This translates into CSARDSSSYEQYF.

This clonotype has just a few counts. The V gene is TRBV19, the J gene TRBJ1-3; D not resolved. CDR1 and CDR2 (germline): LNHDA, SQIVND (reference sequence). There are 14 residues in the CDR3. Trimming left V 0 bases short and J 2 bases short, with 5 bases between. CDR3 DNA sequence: TGTGCCAGTAGTATAGATGGTCCTGGAAACACCATATATTTT. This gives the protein CASSIDGPGNTIYF.

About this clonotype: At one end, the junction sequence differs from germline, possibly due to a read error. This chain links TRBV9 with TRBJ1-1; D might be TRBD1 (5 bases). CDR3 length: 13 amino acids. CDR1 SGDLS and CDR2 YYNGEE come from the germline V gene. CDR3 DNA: TGTGCCAGCAGCCTCAAAGGGGTATCTGAAGCCTTCTTT. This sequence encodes CASSLKGVSEAFF.

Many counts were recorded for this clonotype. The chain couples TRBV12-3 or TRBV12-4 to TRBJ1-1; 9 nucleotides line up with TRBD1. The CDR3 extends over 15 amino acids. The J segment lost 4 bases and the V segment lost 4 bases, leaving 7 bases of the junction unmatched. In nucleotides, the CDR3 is TGTGCCAGCAGTTCTGCCGGGACAGGGAGCACTGAAGCTTTCTTT. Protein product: CASSSAGTGSTEAFF.

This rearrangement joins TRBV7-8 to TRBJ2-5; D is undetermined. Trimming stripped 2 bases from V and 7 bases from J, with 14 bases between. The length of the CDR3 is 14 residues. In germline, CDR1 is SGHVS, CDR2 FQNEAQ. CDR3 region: CASSLKESLGTQYF. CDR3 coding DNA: TGTGCCAGCAGCTTAAAGGAGAGCCTGGGGACCCAGTACTTC.

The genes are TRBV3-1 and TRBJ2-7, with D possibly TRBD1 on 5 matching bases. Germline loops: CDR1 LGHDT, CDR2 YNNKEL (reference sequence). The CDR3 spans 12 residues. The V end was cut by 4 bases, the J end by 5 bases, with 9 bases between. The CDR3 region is CASSPDSHEQYF. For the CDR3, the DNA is TGTGCCAGCAGCCCAGACAGCCACGAGCAGTACTTC.

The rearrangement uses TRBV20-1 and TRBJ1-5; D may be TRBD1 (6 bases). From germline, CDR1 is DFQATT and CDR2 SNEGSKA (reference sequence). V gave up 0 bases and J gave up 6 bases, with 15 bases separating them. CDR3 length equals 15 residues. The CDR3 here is CSARDQGRGGQPQHF. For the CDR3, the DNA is TGCAGTGCTAGAGATCAAGGCAGGGGAGGTCAGCCCCAGCATTTT.

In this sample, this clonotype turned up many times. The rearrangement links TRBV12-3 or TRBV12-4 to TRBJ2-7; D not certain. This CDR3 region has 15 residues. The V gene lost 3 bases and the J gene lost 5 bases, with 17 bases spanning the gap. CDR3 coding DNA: TGTGCCAGCAGTTTGAGCTGGGCAGCTACTGACGAGCAGTACTTC. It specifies CASSLSWAATDEQYF.

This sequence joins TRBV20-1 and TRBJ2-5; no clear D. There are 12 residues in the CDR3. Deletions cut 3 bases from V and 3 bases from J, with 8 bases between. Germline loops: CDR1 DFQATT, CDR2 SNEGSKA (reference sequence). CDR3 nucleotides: TGCAGTGCTAGCTCCCTAAAAGAGACCCAGTACTTC. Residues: CSASSLKETQYF.

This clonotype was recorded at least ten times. This chain's CDR3 is CASSSWGGRYEQYF. As DNA, the CDR3 is TGTGCCAGCAGCTCCTGGGGGGGAAGGTACGAGCAGTACTTC. The rearrangement links TRBV7-9 to TRBJ2-7, with 7 bases that match TRBD2. In germline, CDR1 is SEHNR, CDR2 FQNEAQ (reference sequence). Unmatched junction bases numbered 7, after V lost 4 bases and J lost 4 bases. The CDR3 has 14 residues.

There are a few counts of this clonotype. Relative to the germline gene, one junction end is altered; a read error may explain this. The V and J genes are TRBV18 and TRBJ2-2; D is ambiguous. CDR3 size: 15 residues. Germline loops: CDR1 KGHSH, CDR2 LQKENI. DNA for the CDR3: TGTGCCAGCTCACCATCCGTGTCGAACGCCGGGGAGCTGTTTTTT. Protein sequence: CASSPSVSNAGELFF.

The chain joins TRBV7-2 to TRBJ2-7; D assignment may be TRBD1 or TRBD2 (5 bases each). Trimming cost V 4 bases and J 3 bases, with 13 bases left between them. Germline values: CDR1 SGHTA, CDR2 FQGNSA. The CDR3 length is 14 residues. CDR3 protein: CASSSAGTIYEQYF. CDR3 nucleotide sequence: TGTGCCAGCAGCTCCGCCGGGACGATCTACGAGCAGTACTTC.

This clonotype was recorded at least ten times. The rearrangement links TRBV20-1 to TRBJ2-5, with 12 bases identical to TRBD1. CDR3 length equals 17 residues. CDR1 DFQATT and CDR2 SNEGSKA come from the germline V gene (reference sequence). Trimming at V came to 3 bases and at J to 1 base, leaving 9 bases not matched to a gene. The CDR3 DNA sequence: TGCAGTGCTAGCACGGGACAGGGGGCGATCGTCCAAGAGACCCAGTACTTC. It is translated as CSASTGQGAIVQETQYF.

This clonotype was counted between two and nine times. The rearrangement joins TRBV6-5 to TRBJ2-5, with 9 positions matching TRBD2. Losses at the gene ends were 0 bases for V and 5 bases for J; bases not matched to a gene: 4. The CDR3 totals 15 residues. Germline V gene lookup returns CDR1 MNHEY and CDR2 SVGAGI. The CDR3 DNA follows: TGTGCCAGCAGTTACTCTAGTAGCGGGAGTGAGACCCAGTACTTC. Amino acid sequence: CASSYSSSGSETQYF.

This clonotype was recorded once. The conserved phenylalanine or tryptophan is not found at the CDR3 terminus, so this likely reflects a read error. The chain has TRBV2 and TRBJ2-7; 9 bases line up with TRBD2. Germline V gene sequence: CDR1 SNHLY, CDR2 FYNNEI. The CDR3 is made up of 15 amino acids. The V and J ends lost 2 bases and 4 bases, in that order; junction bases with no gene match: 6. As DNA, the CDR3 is TGTGCCAGCAGTGAACATAGCGGGAGTATTTACGAGCAGTACCTC. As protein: CASSEHSGSIYEQYL.

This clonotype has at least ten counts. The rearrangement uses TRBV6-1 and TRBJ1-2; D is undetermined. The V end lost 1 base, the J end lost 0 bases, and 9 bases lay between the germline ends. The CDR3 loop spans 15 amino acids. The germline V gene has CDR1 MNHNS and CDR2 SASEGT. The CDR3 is CASSEEYGTNYGYTF. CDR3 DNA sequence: TGTGCCAGCAGTGAAGAGTACGGTACTAACTATGGCTACACCTTC.

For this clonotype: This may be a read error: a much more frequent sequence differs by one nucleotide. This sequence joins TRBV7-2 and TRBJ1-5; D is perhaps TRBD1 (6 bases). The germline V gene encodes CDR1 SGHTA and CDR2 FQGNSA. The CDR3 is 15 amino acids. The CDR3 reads CASSLKAGAPQPRHF. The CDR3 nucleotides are TGTGCCAGCAGCCTAAAAGCGGGGGCGCCTCAGCCCCGGCATTTT.

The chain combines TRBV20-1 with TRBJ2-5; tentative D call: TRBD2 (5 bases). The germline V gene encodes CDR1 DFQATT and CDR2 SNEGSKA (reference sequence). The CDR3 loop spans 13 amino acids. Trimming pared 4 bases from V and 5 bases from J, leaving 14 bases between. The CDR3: CSAISTRGETQYF. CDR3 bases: TGCAGTGCTATATCCACAAGAGGGGAGACCCAGTACTTC.

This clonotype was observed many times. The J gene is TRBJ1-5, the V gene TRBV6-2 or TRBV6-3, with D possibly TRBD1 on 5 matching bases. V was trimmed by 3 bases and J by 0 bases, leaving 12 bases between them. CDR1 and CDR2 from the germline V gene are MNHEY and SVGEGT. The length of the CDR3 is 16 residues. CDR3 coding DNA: TGTGCCAGCAGTTATAACGGCGGGGCTAGCAATCAGCCCCAGCATTTT. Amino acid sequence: CASSYNGGASNQPQHF.

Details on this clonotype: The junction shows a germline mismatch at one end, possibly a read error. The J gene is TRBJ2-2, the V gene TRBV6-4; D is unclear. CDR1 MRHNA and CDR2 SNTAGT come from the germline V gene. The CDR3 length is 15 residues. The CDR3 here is CASSYSLPNTGELFF. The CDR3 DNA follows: TGTGCCAGCAGTTACTCGCTACCTAACACCGGGGAGCTGTTTTTT.